This TCR beta chain is drawn from a study of cytomegalovirus exposure and HLA in healthy donors. About the study: Earlier, 100 million or so unique TCR beta sequences were recovered from roughly 180 million T cells by an analysis. Study results and limitations: The classifier reportedly diagnosed cytomegalovirus status with high sensitivity and specificity.

Worth noting for this clone: Its specificity is unknown.

With V trimmed by 4 bases and J by 2 bases, 8 bases remained unmatched. The V gene's germline CDR1 is SGHNT and CDR2 YYREEE (reference sequence). The CDR3 contains 16 residues. Donors were nominally healthy when sampled, though unrecorded immune exposures were likely. The PCR contained 60 Vbeta and 13 Jbeta primers. Assay: immunoSEQ multiplex PCR; the TCRdb copy retains only in-frame clones and omits some. The sample consists of under 95,000 clones, less than 8% of them appearing once. Material: PBMCs. This receptor was identified in a man between 50 and 59 years old in good health and CMV-seronegative. J is TRBJ2-2 and V is TRBV5-4; TRBD2 matches 7 bases. CDR3 in DNA: TGTGCCAGCAGCCCCACACCGGGACTAAACACCGGGGAGCTGTTTTTT. Residues: CASSPTPGLNTGELFF.